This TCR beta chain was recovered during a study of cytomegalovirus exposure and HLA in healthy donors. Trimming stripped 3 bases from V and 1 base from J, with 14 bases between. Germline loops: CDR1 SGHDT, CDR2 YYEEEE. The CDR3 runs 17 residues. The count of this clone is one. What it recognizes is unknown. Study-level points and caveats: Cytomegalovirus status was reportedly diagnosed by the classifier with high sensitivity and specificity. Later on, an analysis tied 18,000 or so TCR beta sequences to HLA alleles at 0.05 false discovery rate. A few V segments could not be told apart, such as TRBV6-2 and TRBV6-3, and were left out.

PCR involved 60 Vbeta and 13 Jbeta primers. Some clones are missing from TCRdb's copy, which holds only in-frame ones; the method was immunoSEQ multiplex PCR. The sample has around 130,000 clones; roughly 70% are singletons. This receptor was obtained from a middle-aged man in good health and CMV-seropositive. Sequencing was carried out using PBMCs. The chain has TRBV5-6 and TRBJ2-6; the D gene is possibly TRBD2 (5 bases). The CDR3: CASSWEQFRSGANVLTF. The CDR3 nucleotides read TGTGCCAGCAGCTGGGAGCAGTTTCGGTCTGGGGCCAACGTCCTGACTTTC.